This T cell receptor beta chain was recorded in a study of blood T cell repertoires in COVID-19. Per germline, CDR1 MGHDK and CDR2 SYGVNS. This CDR3 is built from 17 residues. V trimming: 1 base; J trimming: 3 bases; junction bases outside the gene matches: 6. Repertoires were generated with immunoSEQ multiplex PCR, while TCRdb's copy carries only in-frame clones and drops some. This table holds about 60,000 clones, 90% to 95% found once. The count of this clone is one. The sequenced sample consisted of peripheral blood. This chain uses TRBV25-1 with TRBJ1-4; 9 nucleotides agree with TRBD1. This clonotype was sampled from a human donor in a cohort sampled during active COVID-19. Here the CDR3 DNA reads TGTGCCAGCAGTGAATCCGGGACAGGGTTGGCTAATGAAAAACTGTTTTTT. Its protein product is CASSESGTGLANEKLFF. The full variable domain, rest sourced from reference TRBV25-1 and TRBJ1-4, is EADIYQTPRYLVIGTGKKITLECSQTMGHDKMYWYQQDPGMELHLIHYSYGVNSTEKGDLSSESTVSRIRTEHFPLTLESARPSHTSQYLCASSESGTGLANEKLFFGSGTQLSVL.